This T cell receptor beta chain was identified in a study of blood T cell repertoires in COVID-19. About the research overall: Acute-phase and convalescent COVID-19 samples originated in the United States, Italy and Spain.

The table came from immunoSEQ multiplex PCR; TCRdb's copy has only in-frame clones and leaves some out. The sample yields just under 350,000 clones, 88% seen once. This TCR was sampled from a woman in her seventies with COVID-19, enrolled during active disease. Material for sequencing was peripheral blood.

For the CDR3, the DNA is TGTGCCACGCACGGGGGTCAATATGGCTACACCTTC. Residues: CATHGGQYGYTF. This rearrangement joins TRBV6-5 to TRBJ1-2; D is possibly TRBD1 (5 bases). V was pared by 10 bases and J by 5 bases, with 14 bases between. CDR1 and CDR2 from the germline V gene are MNHEY and SVGAGI. The CDR3 is made up of 12 amino acids.